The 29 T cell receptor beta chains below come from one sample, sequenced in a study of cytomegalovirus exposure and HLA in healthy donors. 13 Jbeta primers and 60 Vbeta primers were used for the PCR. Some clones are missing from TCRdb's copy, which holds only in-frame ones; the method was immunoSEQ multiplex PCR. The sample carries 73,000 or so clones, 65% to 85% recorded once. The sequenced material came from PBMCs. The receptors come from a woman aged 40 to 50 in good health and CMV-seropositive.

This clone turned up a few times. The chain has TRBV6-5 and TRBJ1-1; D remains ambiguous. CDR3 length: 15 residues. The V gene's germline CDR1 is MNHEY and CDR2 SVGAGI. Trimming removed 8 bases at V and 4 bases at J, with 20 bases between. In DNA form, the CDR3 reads TGTGCCAGCGGCCGAGCGGCGTCATTGGGCACTGAAGCTTTCTTT. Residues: CASGRAASLGTEAFF.

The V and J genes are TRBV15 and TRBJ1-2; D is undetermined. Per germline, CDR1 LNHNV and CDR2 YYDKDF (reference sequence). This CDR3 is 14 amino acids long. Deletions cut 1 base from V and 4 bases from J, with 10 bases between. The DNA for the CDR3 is TGTGCCACCAGCAGAGGGCAAGAAACCTATGGCTACACCTTC. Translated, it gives CATSRGQETYGYTF.

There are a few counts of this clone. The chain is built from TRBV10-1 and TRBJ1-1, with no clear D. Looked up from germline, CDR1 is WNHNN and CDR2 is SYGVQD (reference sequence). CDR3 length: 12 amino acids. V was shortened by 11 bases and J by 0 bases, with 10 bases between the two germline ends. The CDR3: CARLAMNTEAFF. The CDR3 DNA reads TGCGCCCGTCTGGCAATGAACACTGAAGCTTTCTTT.

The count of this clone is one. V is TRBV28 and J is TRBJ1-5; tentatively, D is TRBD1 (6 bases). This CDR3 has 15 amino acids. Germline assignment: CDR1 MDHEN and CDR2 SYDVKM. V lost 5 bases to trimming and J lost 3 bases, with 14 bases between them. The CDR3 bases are TGTGCCAGCAGTGGGGGGGGGCGCATCAATCAGCCCCAGCATTTT. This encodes CASSGGGRINQPQHF.

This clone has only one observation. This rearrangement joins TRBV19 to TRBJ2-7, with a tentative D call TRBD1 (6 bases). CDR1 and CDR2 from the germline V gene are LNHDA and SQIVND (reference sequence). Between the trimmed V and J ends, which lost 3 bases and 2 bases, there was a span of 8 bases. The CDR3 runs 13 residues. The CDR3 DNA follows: TGTGCCAGTAGTATCAGACAGGCCTACGAGCAGTACTTC. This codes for CASSIRQAYEQYF.

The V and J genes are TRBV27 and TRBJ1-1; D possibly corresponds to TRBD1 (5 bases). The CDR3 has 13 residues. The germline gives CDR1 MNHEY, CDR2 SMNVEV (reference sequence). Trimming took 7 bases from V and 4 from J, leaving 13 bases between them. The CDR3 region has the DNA TGTGCCAGCACCCAAGACAGTCTCACTGAAGCTTTCTTT. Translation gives CASTQDSLTEAFF.

The CDR3, as DNA: TGTGCCAGCAGTTGGCGGGACAGGGGTGAAGCTTTCTTT. Translated, it gives CASSWRDRGEAFF. This chain links TRBV6-5 with TRBJ1-1; 10 positions match TRBD1. Germline V lookup: CDR1 MNHEY, CDR2 SVGAGI. With 4 bases clipped from V and 7 bases from J, the junction kept 3 bases outside the gene matches. The length of the CDR3 is 13 residues.

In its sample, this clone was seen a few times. CDR3 loop: CASSPRQGLTYEQYF. The CDR3 DNA follows: TGTGCCAGCAGCCCAAGACAGGGTTTAACCTACGAGCAGTACTTC. The chain carries TRBV7-2 and TRBJ2-7; 7 bases are a match to TRBD1. The CDR3 has 15 amino acids. The germline V gene encodes CDR1 SGHTA and CDR2 FQGNSA. The V gene end was trimmed by 5 bases and the J gene end by 2 bases; junction bases not matched to a gene: 9.

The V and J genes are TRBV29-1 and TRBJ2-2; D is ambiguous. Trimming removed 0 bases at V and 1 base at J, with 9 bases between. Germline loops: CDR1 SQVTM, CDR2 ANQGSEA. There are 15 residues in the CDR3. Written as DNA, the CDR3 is TGCAGCGTTGAAGATAGCTACTTGAACACCGGGGAGCTGTTTTTT. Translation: CSVEDSYLNTGELFF.

The CDR3: CASSLDSTYEQYF. Written as DNA, the CDR3 is TGTGCCAGCAGTTTGGACTCAACCTACGAGCAGTACTTC. The chain has TRBV27 and TRBJ2-7; a possible D gene is TRBD2 (5 bases). Per the germline V gene, CDR1 is MNHEY and CDR2 is SMNVEV (reference sequence). The CDR3 runs 13 residues. Trimming removed 3 bases at V and 2 bases at J, with 8 bases between.

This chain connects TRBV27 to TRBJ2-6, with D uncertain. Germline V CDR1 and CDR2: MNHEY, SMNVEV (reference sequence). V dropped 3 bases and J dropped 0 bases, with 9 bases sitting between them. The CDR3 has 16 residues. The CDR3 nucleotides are TGTGCCAGCAGTTTCGGCGGAACCTCTGGGGCCAACGTCCTGACTTTC. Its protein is CASSFGGTSGANVLTF.

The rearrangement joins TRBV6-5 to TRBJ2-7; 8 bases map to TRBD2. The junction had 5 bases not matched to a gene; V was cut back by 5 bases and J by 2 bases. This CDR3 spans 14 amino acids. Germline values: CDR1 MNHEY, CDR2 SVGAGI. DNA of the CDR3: TGTGCCAGCAGTAGAAGCGGGAGCGCCTACGAGCAGTACTTC. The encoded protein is CASSRSGSAYEQYF.

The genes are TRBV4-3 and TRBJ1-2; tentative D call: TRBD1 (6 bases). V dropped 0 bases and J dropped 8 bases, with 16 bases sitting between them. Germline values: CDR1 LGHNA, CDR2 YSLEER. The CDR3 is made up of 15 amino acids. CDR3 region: CASSQDLGDRRGYTF. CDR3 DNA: TGCGCCAGCAGCCAAGATTTAGGCGACAGGAGAGGCTACACCTTC.

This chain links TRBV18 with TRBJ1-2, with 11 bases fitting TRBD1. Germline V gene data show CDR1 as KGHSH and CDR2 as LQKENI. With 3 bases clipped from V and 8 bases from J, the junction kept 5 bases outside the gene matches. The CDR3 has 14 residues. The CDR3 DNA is TGTGCCAGCTCACCCGGACAGGGGGCGCAAGGCTACACCTTC. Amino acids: CASSPGQGAQGYTF.

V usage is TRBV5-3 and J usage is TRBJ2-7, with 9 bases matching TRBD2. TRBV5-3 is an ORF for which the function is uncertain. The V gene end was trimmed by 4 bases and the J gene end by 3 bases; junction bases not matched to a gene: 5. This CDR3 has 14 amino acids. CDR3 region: CARSKKRGDYEQYF. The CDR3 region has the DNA TGTGCCAGAAGCAAGAAGCGGGGGGACTACGAGCAGTACTTC.

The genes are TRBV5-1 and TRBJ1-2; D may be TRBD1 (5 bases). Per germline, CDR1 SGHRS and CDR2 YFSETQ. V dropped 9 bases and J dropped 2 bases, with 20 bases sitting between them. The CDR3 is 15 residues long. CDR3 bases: TGCGCCACCACTCCAGGGTTGCGGGGGAACTATGGCTACACCTTC. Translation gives CATTPGLRGNYGYTF.

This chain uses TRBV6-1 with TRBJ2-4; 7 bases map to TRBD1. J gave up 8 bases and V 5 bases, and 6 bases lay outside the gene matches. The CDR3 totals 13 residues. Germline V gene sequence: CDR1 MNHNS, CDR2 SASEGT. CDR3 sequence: CASSFLQGDIQYF. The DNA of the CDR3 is TGTGCCAGCAGTTTCCTCCAGGGGGACATTCAGTACTTC.

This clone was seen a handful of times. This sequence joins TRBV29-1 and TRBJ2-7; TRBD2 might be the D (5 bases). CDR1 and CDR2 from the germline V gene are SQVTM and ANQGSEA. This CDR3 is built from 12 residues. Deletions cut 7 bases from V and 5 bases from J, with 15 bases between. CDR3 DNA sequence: TGCAGCGCTGCAAACTTCGGGAACGAGCAGTACTTC. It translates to CSAANFGNEQYF.

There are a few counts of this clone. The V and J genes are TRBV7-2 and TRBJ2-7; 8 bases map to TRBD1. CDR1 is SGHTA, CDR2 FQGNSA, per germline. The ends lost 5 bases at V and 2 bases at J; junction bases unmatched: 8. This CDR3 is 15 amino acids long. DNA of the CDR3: TGTGCCAGCAGCCCTCAACAGGGGGGCACCTACGAGCAGTACTTC. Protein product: CASSPQQGGTYEQYF.

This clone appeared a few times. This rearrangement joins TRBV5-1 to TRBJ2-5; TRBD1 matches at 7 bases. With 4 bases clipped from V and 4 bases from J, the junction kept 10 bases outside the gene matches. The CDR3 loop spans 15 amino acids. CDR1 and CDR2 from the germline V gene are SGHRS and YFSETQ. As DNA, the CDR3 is TGCGCCAGCAGCACGGCCGGGACAGCCAGAGAGACCCAGTACTTC. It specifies CASSTAGTARETQYF.

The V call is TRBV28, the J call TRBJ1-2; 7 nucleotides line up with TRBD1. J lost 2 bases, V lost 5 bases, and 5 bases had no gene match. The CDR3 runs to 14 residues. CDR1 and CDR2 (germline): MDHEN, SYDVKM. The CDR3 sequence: CASSTWTGNYGYTF. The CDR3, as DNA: TGTGCCAGCAGTACATGGACAGGCAACTATGGCTACACCTTC.

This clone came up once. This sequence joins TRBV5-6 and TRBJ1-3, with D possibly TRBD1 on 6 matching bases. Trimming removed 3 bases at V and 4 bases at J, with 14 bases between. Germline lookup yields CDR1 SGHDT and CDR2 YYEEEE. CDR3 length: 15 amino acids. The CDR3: CASSSGTGIGNTIYF. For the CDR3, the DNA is TGTGCCAGCAGCTCTGGCACAGGGATAGGAAACACCATATATTTT.

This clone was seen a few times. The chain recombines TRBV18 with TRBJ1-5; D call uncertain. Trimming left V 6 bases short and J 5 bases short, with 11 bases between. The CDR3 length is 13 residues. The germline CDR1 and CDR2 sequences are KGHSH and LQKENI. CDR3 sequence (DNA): TGTGCCAGCTCCCCCGACATCTATCAGCCCCAGCATTTT. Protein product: CASSPDIYQPQHF.

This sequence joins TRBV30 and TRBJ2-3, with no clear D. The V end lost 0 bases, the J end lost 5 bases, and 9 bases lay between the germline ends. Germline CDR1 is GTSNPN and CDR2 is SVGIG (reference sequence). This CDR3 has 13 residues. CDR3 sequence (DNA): TGTGCCTGGAGTGTACGCCTAAGAGATACGCAGTATTTT. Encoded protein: CAWSVRLRDTQYF. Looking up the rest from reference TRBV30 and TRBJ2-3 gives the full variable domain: SQTIHQWPATLVQPVGSPLSLECTVEGTSNPNLYWYRQAAGRGLQLLFYSVGIGQISSEVPQNLSASRPQDRQFILSSKKLLLSDSGFYLCAWSVRLRDTQYFGPGTRLTVL.

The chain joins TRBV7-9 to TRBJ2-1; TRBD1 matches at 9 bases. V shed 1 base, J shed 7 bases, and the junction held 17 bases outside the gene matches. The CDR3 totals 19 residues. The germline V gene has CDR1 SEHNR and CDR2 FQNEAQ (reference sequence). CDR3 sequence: CASSLGSTGTGWGWNEQFF. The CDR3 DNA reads TGTGCCAGCAGCTTAGGGTCTACAGGGACAGGGTGGGGCTGGAATGAGCAGTTCTTC.

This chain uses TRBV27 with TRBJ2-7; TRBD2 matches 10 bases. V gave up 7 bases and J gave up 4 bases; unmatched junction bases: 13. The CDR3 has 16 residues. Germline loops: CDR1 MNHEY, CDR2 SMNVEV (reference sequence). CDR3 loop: CASTALAGVTSYEQYF. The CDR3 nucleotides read TGTGCCAGCACCGCCCTAGCGGGAGTAACCTCTTACGAGCAGTACTTC.

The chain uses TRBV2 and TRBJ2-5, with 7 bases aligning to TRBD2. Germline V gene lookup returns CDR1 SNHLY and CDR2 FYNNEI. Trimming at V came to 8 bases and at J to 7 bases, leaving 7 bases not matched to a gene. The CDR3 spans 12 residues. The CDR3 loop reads CASEGGLGTQYF. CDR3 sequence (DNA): TGTGCCAGCGAGGGAGGGCTTGGGACCCAGTACTTC.

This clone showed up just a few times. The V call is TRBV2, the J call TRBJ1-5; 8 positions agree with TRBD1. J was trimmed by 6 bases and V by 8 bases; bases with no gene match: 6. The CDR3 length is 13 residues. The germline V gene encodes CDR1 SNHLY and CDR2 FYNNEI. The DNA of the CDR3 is TGTGCCAGCGAACAGGGGGAAGGTCAGCCCCAGCATTTT. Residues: CASEQGEGQPQHF.

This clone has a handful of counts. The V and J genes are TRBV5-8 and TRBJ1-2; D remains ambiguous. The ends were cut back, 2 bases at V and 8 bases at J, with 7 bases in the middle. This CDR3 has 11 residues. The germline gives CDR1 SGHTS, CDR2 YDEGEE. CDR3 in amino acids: CASSLYFGYTF. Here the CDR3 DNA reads TGTGCCAGCAGCTTATATTTCGGCTACACCTTC.